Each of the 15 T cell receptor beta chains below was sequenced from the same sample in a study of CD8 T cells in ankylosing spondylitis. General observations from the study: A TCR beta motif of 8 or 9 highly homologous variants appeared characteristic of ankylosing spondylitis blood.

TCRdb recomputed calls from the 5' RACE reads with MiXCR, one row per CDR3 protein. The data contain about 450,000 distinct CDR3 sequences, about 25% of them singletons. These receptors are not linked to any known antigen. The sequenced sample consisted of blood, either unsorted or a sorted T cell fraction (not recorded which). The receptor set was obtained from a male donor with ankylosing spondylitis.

CDR3 in amino acids: CASSIWRGEQYF. CDR3 coding DNA: TGTGCCAGTAGTATCTGGAGGGGGGAGCAGTACTTC. J is TRBJ2-7 and V is TRBV19; D tentatively fits TRBD1 or TRBD2 (6 bases each). This CDR3 has 12 amino acids. Trimming removed 3 bases at V and 7 bases at J, with 10 bases between. The germline V gene encodes CDR1 LNHDA and CDR2 SQIVND (reference sequence).

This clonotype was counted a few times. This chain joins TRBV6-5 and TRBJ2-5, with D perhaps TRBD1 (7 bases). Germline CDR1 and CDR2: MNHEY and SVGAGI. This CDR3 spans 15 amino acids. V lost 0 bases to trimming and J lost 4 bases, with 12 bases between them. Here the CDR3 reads CASSYSPGGGETQYF. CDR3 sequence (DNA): TGTGCCAGCAGTTACTCGCCAGGGGGAGGAGAGACCCAGTACTTC.

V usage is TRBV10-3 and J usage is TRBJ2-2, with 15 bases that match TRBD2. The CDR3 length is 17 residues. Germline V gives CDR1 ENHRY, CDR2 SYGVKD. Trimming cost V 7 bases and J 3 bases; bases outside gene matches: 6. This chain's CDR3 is CAITPGLAGGHTGELFF. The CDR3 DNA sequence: TGTGCCATCACACCGGGACTAGCGGGAGGACACACCGGGGAGCTGTTTTTT.

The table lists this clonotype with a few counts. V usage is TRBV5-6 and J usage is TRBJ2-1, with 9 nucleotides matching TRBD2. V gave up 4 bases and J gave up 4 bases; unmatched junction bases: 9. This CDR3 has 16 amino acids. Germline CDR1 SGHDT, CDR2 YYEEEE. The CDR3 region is CASSPLAGGLYNEQFF. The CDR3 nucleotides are TGTGCCAGCAGCCCCCTGGCGGGAGGGCTATACAATGAGCAGTTCTTC.

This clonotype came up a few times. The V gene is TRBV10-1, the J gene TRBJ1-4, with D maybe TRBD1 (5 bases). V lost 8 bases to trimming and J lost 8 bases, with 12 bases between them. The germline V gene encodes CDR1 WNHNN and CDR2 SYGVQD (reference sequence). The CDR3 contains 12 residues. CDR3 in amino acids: CASSIGAEKLFF. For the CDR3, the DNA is TGCGCCAGCTCGATCGGGGCGGAAAAACTGTTTTTT.

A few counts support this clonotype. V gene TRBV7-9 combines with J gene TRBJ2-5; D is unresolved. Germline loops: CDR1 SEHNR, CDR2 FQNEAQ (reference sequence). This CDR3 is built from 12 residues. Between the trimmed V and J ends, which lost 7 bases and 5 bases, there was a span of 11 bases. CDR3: CASNPIEETQYF. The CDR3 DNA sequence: TGTGCCAGCAACCCCATAGAGGAGACCCAGTACTTC.

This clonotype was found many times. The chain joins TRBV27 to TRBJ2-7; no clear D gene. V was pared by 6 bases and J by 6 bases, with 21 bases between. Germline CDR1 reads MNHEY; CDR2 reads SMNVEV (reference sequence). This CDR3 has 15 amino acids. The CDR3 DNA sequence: TGTGCCAGCAGCCTCTCGTTCGAGCCCCTACGCGAGCAGTACTTC. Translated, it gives CASSLSFEPLREQYF.

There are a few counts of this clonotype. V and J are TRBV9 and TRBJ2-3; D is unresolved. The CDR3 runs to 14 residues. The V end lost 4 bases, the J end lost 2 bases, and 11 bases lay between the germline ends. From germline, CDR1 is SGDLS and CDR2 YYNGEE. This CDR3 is CASSPQTYTDTQYF. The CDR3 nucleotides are TGTGCCAGCAGCCCTCAGACGTACACAGATACGCAGTATTTT.

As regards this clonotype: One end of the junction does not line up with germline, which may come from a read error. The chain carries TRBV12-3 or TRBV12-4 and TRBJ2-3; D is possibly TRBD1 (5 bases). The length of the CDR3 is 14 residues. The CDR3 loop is CASSRDRNTETQYF. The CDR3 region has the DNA TGTGCCAGCAGTCGAGACAGAAACACAGAAACGCAGTATTTT.

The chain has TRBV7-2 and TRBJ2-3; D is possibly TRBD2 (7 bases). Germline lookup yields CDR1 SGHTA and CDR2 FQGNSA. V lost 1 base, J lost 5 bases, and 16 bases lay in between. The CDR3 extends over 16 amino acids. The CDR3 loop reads CASSLEGRGRIDTQYF. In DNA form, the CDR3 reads TGTGCCAGCAGCTTAGAAGGGCGGGGGCGGATAGATACGCAGTATTTT.

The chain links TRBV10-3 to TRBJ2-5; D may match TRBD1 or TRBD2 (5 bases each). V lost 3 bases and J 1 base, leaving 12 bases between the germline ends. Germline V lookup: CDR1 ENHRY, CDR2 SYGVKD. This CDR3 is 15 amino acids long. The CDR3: CAISDAGTAQETQYF. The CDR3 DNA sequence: TGTGCCATCAGTGACGCCGGGACGGCCCAAGAGACCCAGTACTTC.

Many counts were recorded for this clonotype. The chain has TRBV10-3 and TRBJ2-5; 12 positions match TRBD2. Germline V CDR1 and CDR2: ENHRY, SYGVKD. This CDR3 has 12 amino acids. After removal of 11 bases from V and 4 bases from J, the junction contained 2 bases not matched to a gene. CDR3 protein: CAVLAGGETQYF. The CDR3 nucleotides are TGTGCCGTACTAGCGGGAGGAGAGACCCAGTACTTC.

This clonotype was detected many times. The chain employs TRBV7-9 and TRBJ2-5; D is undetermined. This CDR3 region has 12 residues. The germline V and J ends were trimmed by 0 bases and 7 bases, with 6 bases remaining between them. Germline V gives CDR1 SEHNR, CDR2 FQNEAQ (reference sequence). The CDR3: CASSLAVWTQYF. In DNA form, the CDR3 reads TGTGCCAGCAGCTTAGCGGTTTGGACCCAGTACTTC.

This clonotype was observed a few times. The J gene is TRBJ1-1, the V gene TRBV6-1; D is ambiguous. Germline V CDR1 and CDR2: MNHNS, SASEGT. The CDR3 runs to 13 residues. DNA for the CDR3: TGTGCTAAATTGGCGGGCAGAGGTTCTAGAGCTTTCTTT. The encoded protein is CAKLAGRGSRAFF.

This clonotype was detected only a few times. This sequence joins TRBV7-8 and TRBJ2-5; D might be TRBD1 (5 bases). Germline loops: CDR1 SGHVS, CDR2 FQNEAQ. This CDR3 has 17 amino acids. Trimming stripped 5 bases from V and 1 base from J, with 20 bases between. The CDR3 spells CASSPQINRQIQETQYF. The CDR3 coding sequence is TGTGCCAGCAGCCCCCAAATTAACCGACAGATCCAAGAGACCCAGTACTTC.